This T cell receptor (beta chain) was profiled in a study of blood T cells in healthy people across ages. A sample-barcoded 5' primer and a J-beta primer mix were used in a second PCR of about 6 to 12 cycles. TCRdb reprocessed the 5' RACE reads with MiXCR, giving one entry per CDR3 protein. The sample carries 1.5 million to 2 million distinct CDR3 sequences, under 30% recorded once. Each sample yielded at least 7 million isolated PBMCs. In this sample, this clonotype turned up many times. The length of the CDR3 is 18 residues. In germline, CDR1 is MNHEY, CDR2 SVGEGT. The germline V and J ends were trimmed by 2 bases and 0 bases, with 14 bases remaining between them.

The sequenced sample was blood. The rearrangement links TRBV6-2 or TRBV6-3 to TRBJ2-6; D not certain. The receptor's source is a young woman in good health. The CDR3 loop is CASSYSFPGPSGANVLTF. The DNA of the CDR3 is TGTGCCAGCAGTTACAGTTTTCCGGGCCCCTCTGGGGCCAACGTCCTGACTTTC.